The 18 T cell receptor beta chains listed next were all sequenced from one sample in a study of beta chain features in type 1 diabetes. Their antigens are not known. Expressed TCRB transcripts were sequenced, since all the RNA that had been isolated was reverse transcribed. Data came from immunoSEQ multiplex PCR; TCRdb stores just in-frame clones and leaves some out. In the table there are fewer than 450,000 clones, around an eighth of which are singletons. Study results and limitations: People with Type 1 diabetes carried modestly yet significantly shorter TCRB CDR3s in all four CD4+ subsets.

Sequenced: naive CD4+ T cells from blood. These receptors all come from a woman aged 18-29 years with type 1 diabetes.

The chain combines TRBV5-4 with TRBJ1-1, with TRBD1 as a possible D gene (6 bases). V lost 0 bases and J 0 bases, leaving 9 bases between the germline ends. From germline, CDR1 is SGHNT and CDR2 YYREEE (reference sequence). This CDR3 region has 15 residues. The CDR3 bases are TGTGCCAGCAGCTTGGTAGGGGGAGTGAACACTGAAGCTTTCTTT. As protein: CASSLVGGVNTEAFF.

The chain couples TRBV6-1 to TRBJ2-5; D unresolved. Trimming took off 6 bases at V and 1 base at J, with 12 bases between the two ends. Germline assignment: CDR1 MNHNS and CDR2 SASEGT. The CDR3 is made up of 14 amino acids. The CDR3 sequence: CASRINPSQETQYF. DNA of the CDR3: TGTGCCAGCAGGATAAATCCCAGCCAAGAGACCCAGTACTTC.

This clone was found a few times. The gene calls are TRBV18 and TRBJ2-5; tentative D call: TRBD2 (5 bases). This CDR3 comprises 13 residues. Germline V gene sequence: CDR1 KGHSH, CDR2 LQKENI. The ends were cut back, 2 bases at V and 8 bases at J, with 12 bases in the middle. CDR3 nucleotide sequence: TGTGCCAGCTCACCAATGAGACGGGAAACCCAGTACTTC. This gives the protein CASSPMRRETQYF.

There are a few counts of this clone. The chain couples TRBV15 to TRBJ2-1; 11 nucleotides align to TRBD1. Germline V gene lookup returns CDR1 LNHNV and CDR2 YYDKDF (reference sequence). This CDR3 is 15 amino acids long. V was clipped by 3 bases and J by 5 bases; unmatched bases: 3. The CDR3 DNA reads TGTGCCACCAGCAGCGGGACAGGGGGGAACAATGAGCAGTTCTTC. Translation: CATSSGTGGNNEQFF.

There are a few counts of this clone. The rearrangement joins TRBV30 to TRBJ2-1; D not resolved. Germline V lookup: CDR1 GTSNPN, CDR2 SVGIG (reference sequence). The CDR3 spans 11 residues. The V end lost 1 base, the J end lost 9 bases, and 7 bases lay between the germline ends. The CDR3 reads CAWSAYGEQFF. The CDR3 nucleotides read TGTGCCTGGAGTGCCTACGGTGAGCAGTTCTTC.

In its sample, this clone was seen a few times. The gene calls are TRBV7-9 and TRBJ2-2; no clear D gene. Looked up from germline, CDR1 is SEHNR and CDR2 is FQNEAQ (reference sequence). The V end lost 5 bases, the J end lost 4 bases, and 11 bases lay between the germline ends. CDR3 length equals 14 residues. The CDR3, as DNA: TGTGCCAGCAGCCCAGATGCCCCCACCGGGGAGCTGTTTTTT. Its protein is CASSPDAPTGELFF.

This clone occurred a few times. V and J are TRBV28 and TRBJ1-2, with a weak D call TRBD1 (5 bases). Trimming left V 8 bases short and J 2 bases short, with 9 bases between. Germline V lookup: CDR1 MDHEN, CDR2 SYDVKM. The CDR3 is 12 amino acids. DNA for the CDR3: TGTGCCAGCGGGGCAGGGAACTATGGCTACACCTTC. It codes for CASGAGNYGYTF.

This clone was seen a few times. DNA for the CDR3: TGTGCCAGCACCGAAGGTCGAAGGACAGGTGCCTATGGCTACACCTTC. Its protein product is CASTEGRRTGAYGYTF. J is TRBJ1-2 and V is TRBV21-1; TRBD1 is the table's D call and was not checked against the DNA. TRBV21-1 corresponds to a pseudogene. The CDR3 length is 16 residues.

The genes are TRBV30 and TRBJ2-3; 8 bases are shared with TRBD1. V lost 0 bases, J lost 3 bases, and 8 bases stayed unmatched. This CDR3 is 16 amino acids long. Looked up from germline, CDR1 is GTSNPN and CDR2 is SVGIG (reference sequence). This chain's CDR3 is CAWSVRTGGVTDTQYF. The CDR3 DNA reads as TGTGCCTGGAGTGTTCGTACAGGGGGAGTGACAGATACGCAGTATTTT.

This clone appeared a few times. V and J are TRBV28 and TRBJ1-2, with 7 bases identical to TRBD1. The germline gives CDR1 MDHEN, CDR2 SYDVKM. The CDR3 spans 14 residues. Germline trimming cut 2 bases from V and 8 bases from J; bases unmatched to any gene: 8. In DNA, the CDR3 is TGTGCCAGCAGTTTAGTCTCTGCACAGGGGGGCTACACCTTC. It codes for CASSLVSAQGGYTF.

This clone occurred a few times. The chain combines TRBV11-3 with TRBJ2-5; D is possibly TRBD2 (5 bases). Trimming stripped 0 bases from V and 0 bases from J, with 11 bases between. The length of the CDR3 is 16 residues. CDR1 is SGHNT, CDR2 YENEEA, per germline. The CDR3 here is CASSLEASRYQETQYF. The DNA of the CDR3 is TGTGCCAGCAGCTTAGAGGCTAGCCGGTACCAAGAGACCCAGTACTTC. The full variable domain, in which reference TRBV11-3 and TRBJ2-5 provide the parts outside the CDR3, is EAGVVQSPRYKIIEKKQPVAFWCNPISGHNTLYWYLQNLGQGPELLIRYENEEAVDDSQLPKDRFSAERLKGVDSTLKIQPAELGDSAVYLCASSLEASRYQETQYFGPGTRLLVL.

In DNA, the CDR3 is TGCAGCGTTGGGGCAGGGAATTTGTCGCCCCAGCATTTT. It yields the protein CSVGAGNLSPQHF. This sequence joins TRBV29-1 and TRBJ1-5; maybe TRBD1 (5 bases). CDR1 and CDR2 (germline): SQVTM, ANQGSEA. The ends were cut back, 4 bases at V and 9 bases at J, with 16 bases in the middle. There are 13 residues in the CDR3. The full variable domain, with the rest looked up from reference TRBV29-1 and TRBJ1-5, is SAVISQKPSRDICQRGTSLTIQCQVDSQVTMMFWYRQQPGQSLTLIATANQGSEATYESGFVIDKFPISRPNLTFSTLTVSNMSPEDSSIYLCSVGAGNLSPQHFGDGTRLSIL.

This clone has only a few counts. The chain links TRBV27 to TRBJ1-1; the D gene is possibly TRBD1 (6 bases). This CDR3 contains 15 residues. Germline V gene lookup returns CDR1 MNHEY and CDR2 SMNVEV (reference sequence). The V end lost 7 bases, the J end lost 3 bases, and 18 bases lay between the germline ends. DNA for the CDR3: TGTGCCAGCACACGACGATGGGACACCCACACTGAAGCTTTCTTT. It is translated as CASTRRWDTHTEAFF.

The sample holds a few counts of this clone. The V gene is TRBV29-1, the J gene TRBJ2-5; 9 bases line up with TRBD1. Germline-derived CDR1 and CDR2 are SQVTM and ANQGSEA. V shed 6 bases and J 2 bases; nucleotides not matched to a gene: 7. The CDR3 extends over 14 amino acids. CDR3 DNA: TGCAGCGTGGCCCGGGACAGGGTACAAGAGACCCAGTACTTC. As protein: CSVARDRVQETQYF.

In its sample, this clone was seen a few times. The CDR3 sequence is CASNPGTSTYEQYF. For the CDR3, the DNA is TGTGCCAGCAACCCCGGGACTAGCACCTACGAGCAGTACTTC. V is TRBV6-5 and J is TRBJ2-7; 9 positions match TRBD2. The V gene's germline CDR1 is MNHEY and CDR2 SVGAGI. V dropped 7 bases and J dropped 2; count of bases not matched to a gene: 6. This CDR3 contains 14 residues.

The table lists this clone with a few counts. The gene calls are TRBV28 and TRBJ2-7; no clear D. Germline V gene sequence: CDR1 MDHEN, CDR2 SYDVKM. The CDR3 runs 12 residues. The V end lost 1 base, the J end lost 7 bases, and 8 bases lay between the germline ends. The CDR3 sequence: CASSLSLREQYF. CDR3 DNA sequence: TGTGCCAGCAGTTTATCCCTACGGGAGCAGTACTTC.

This clone turned up a few times. The chain employs TRBV4-2 and TRBJ2-6, with TRBD2 matching 8 bases. This CDR3 has 16 residues. Germline loops: CDR1 LGHNA, CDR2 YNFKEQ. V lost 0 bases to trimming and J lost 3 bases; unmatched junction nucleotides: 1. CDR3 protein: CASSQDRGGGANVLTF. The CDR3 DNA reads as TGTGCCAGCAGCCAAGACCGGGGGGGTGGGGCCAACGTCCTGACTTTC.

The V call is TRBV10-3, the J call TRBJ1-2; the match to TRBD1 covers 7 bases. Germline loops: CDR1 ENHRY, CDR2 SYGVKD. The CDR3 totals 15 residues. V dropped 4 bases and J dropped 7; count of bases not matched to a gene: 12. The chain's CDR3 is CAISGTGDALGGYTF. CDR3 bases: TGTGCCATCAGTGGGACAGGCGACGCCTTGGGTGGCTACACCTTC.